This T cell receptor beta chain is from a study of identical twins. Study-wide points: Models, which agreed with sharing between unrelated individuals, nonetheless underestimated the out-of-frame TCR alpha sharing seen in monozygotic twins.

Unique molecular identifiers were present on the cDNA, which also gained a universal primer site by template switching. TCRdb re-analysed the 5' RACE reads in MiXCR, keeping a single row per CDR3 protein. This sample yields 520,000 or so distinct CDR3 sequences, of which roughly a fifth are seen a single time; approximately 0.95% belongs to the top ten. This clonotype was counted a few times. The antigen remains unidentified. The CDR3 sequence is 14 residues long. V dropped 8 bases and J dropped 8 bases, with 16 bases sitting between them. These data are also associated with another study on T cells expressing NK-cell markers.

The sequenced material came from CD4+ T cells sorted from blood. The TCR sequence derives from a woman aged 18-29 years in good health. The chain carries TRBV12-3 or TRBV12-4 and TRBJ1-6; a weak D match, TRBD1 (6 bases). The CDR3 DNA follows: TGTGCCAGCTCGAGGGGGACGGAGTATTCACCCCTCCACTTT. Its translation is CASSRGTEYSPLHF.